This T cell receptor beta chain was found in a study of blood T cells in healthy people across ages. The authors ran a second PCR of about 6 to 11 cycles using a sample-barcoded 5' primer and a J-beta primer mix. In TCRdb, the 5' RACE reads were re-called with MiXCR into one record per CDR3 protein. The sample holds 800,000 or so distinct CDR3 sequences, approximately 65% seen once. V was pared by 6 bases and J by 6 bases, with 8 bases of the junction left unmatched. This CDR3 region has 15 residues. Germline CDR1 and CDR2: DFQATT and SNEGSKA (reference sequence). General study results and limits: Bulk PBMC profiling left naive and antigen-experienced comparisons inconclusive.

Points on this clonotype: Its antigen remains unknown.

The chain is built from TRBV20-1 and TRBJ2-3; 14 bases are a match to TRBD2. This sequence was found in a man younger than 45 in good health. Sequenced: blood. CDR3 protein: CSAQRLAGGLDTQYF. The CDR3 DNA reads TGCAGTGCCCAACGACTAGCGGGGGGGCTGGATACGCAGTATTTT.